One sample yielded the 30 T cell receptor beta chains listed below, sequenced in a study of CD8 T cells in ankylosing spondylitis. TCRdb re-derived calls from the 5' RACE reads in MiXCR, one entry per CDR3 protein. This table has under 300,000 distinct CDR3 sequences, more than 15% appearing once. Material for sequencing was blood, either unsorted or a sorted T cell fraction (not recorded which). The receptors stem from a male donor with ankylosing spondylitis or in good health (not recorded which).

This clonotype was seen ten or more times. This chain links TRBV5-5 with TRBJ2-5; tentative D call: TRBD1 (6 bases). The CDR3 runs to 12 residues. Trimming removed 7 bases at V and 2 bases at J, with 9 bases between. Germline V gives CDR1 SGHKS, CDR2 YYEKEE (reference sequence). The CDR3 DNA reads TGTGCCAGCGAGACAGGTCAAGAGACCCAGTACTTC. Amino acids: CASETGQETQYF.

CDR3 sequence (DNA): TGTGCCAGCAGCGCCGGCCTGCGGGAGATGAGAGAGACCCAGTACTTC. It codes for CASSAGLREMRETQYF. The chain joins TRBV5-6 to TRBJ2-5, with 7 bases fitting TRBD2. The ends lost 4 bases at V and 4 bases at J; junction bases unmatched: 13. From germline, CDR1 is SGHDT and CDR2 YYEEEE. The CDR3 loop spans 16 amino acids.

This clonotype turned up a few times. CDR3 DNA sequence: TGTGCCAGCAGTACTGGCCCCGGGGGAGGGCCTACAGATACGCAGTATTTT. Protein: CASSTGPGGGPTDTQYF. J is TRBJ2-3 and V is TRBV11-2; 7 nucleotides line up with TRBD2. The CDR3 has 17 residues. CDR1 and CDR2 from the germline V gene are SGHAT and FQNNGV. V gave up 6 bases and J gave up 3 bases; unmatched junction bases: 15.

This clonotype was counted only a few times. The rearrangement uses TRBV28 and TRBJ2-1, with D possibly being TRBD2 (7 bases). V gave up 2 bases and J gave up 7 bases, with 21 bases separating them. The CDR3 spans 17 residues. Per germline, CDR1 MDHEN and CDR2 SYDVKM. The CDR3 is CASSLLAAGLRGNEQFF. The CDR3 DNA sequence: TGTGCCAGCAGTTTACTGGCAGCGGGATTAAGGGGGAATGAGCAGTTCTTC.

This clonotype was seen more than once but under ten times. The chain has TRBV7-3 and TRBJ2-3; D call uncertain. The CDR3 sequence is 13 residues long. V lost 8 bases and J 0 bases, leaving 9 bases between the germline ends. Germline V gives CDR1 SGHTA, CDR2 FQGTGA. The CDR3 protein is CASRGFSTDTQYF. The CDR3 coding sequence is TGTGCCAGCCGAGGCTTTAGCACAGATACGCAGTATTTT. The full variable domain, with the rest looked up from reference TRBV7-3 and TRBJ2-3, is GAGVSQTPSNKVTEKGKYVELRCDPISGHTALYWYRQSLGQGPEFLIYFQGTGAADDSGLPNDRFFAVRPEGSVSTLKIQRTERGDSAVYLCASRGFSTDTQYFGPGTRLTVL.

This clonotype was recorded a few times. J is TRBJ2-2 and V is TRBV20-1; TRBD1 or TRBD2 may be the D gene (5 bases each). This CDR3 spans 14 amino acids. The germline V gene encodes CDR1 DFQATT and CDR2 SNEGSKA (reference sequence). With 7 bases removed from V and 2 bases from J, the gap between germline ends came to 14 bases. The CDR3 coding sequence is TGCAGTGGTACGGGACGACATAACACCGGGGAGCTGTTTTTT. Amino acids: CSGTGRHNTGELFF.

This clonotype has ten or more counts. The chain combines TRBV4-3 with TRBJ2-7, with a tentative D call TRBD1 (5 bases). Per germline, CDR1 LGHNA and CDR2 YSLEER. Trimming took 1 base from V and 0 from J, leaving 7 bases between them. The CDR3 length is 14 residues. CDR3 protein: CASSQGQSSYEQYF. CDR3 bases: TGCGCCAGCAGCCAAGGACAGAGCTCCTACGAGCAGTACTTC.

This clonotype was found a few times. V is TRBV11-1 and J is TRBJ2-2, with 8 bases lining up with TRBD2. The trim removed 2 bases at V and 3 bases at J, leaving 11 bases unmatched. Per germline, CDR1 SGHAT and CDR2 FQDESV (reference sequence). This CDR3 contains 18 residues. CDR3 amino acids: CASSLFAGGAGDTGELFF. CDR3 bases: TGTGCCAGCAGCTTATTTGCGGGAGGCGCCGGGGACACCGGGGAGCTGTTTTTT.

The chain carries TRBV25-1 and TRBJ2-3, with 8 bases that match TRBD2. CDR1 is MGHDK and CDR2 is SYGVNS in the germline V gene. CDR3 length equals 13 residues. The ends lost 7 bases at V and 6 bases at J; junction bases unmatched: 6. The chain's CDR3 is CASTPSGGDTQYF. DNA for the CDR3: TGTGCCAGCACTCCTTCGGGGGGGGATACGCAGTATTTT.

DNA of the CDR3: TGTGCCAGCAGCTTCGACGGCAACTCCTACGAGCAGTACTTC. It encodes CASSFDGNSYEQYF. This chain connects TRBV7-9 to TRBJ2-7; no reliable D call. This CDR3 spans 14 amino acids. V was shortened by 3 bases and J by 0 bases, with 9 bases between the two germline ends. Germline V gene lookup returns CDR1 SEHNR and CDR2 FQNEAQ (reference sequence).

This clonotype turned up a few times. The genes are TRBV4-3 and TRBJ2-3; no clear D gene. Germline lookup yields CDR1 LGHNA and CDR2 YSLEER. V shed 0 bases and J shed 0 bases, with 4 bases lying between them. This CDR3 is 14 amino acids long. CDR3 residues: CASSQDASTDTQYF. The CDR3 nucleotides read TGCGCCAGCAGCCAAGATGCTAGCACAGATACGCAGTATTTT.

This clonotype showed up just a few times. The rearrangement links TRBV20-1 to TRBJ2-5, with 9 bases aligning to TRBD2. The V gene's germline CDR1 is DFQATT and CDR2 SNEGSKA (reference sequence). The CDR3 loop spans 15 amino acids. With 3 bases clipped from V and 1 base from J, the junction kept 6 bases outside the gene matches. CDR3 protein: CSASSLAGFQETQYF. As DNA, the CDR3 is TGCAGTGCTAGTAGCCTAGCGGGGTTCCAAGAGACCCAGTACTTC.

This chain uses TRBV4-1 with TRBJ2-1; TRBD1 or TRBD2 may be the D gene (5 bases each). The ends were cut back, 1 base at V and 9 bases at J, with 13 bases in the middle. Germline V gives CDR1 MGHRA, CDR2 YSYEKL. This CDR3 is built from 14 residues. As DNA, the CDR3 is TGCGCCAGCAGCCAAGGGACTCTCCAGGGTGAGCAGTTCTTC. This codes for CASSQGTLQGEQFF.

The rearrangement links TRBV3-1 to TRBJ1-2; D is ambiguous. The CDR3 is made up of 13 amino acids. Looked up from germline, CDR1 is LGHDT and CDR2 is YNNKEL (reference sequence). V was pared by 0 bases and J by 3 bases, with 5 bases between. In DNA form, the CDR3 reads TGTGCCAGCAGCCAAGAAGACTACTATGGCTACACCTTC. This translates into CASSQEDYYGYTF.

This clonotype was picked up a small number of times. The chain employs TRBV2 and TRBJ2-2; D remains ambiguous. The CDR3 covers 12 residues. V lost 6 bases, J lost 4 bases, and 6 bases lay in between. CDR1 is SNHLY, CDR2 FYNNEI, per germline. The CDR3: CASRDRTGELFF. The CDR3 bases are TGTGCCAGCAGGGACCGCACCGGGGAGCTGTTTTTT. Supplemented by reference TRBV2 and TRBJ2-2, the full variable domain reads EPEVTQTPSHQVTQMGQEVILRCVPISNHLYFYWYRQILGQKVEFLVSFYNNEISEKSEIFDDQFSVERPDGSNFTLKIRSTKLEDSAMYFCASRDRTGELFFGEGSRLTVL.

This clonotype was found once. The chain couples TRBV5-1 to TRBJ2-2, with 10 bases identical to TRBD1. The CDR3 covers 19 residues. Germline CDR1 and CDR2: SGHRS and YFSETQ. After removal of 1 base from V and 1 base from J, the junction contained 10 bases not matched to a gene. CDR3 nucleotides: TGCGCCAGCAGCTTGCAGCGCGGGACAGGGGTTGGGAACACCGGGGAGCTGTTTTTT. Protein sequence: CASSLQRGTGVGNTGELFF.

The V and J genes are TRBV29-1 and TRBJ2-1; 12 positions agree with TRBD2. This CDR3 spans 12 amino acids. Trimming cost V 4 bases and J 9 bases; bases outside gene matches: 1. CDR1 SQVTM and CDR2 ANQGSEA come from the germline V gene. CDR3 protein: CSVGLAGVEQFF. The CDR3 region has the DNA TGCAGCGTTGGACTAGCGGGAGTTGAGCAGTTCTTC.

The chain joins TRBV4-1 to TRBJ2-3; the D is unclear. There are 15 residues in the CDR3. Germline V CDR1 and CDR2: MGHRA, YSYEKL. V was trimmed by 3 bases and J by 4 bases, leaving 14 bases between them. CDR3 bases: TGCGCCAGCAGCCAGCTGTTGGGAACGGCAGATACGCAGTATTTT. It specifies CASSQLLGTADTQYF.

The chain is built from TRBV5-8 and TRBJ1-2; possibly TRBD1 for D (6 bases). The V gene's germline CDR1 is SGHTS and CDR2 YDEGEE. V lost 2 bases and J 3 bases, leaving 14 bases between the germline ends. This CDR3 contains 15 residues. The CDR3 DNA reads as TGTGCCAGCAGCTTCCAGGGGACGATATACTATGGCTACACCTTC. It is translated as CASSFQGTIYYGYTF.

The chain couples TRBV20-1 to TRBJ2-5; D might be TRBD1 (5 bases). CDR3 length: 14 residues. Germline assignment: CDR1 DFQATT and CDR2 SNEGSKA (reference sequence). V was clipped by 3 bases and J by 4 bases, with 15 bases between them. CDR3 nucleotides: TGCAGTGCTAGTCTGGGCCAGGGTGGAGAGACCCAGTACTTC. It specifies CSASLGQGGETQYF.

The CDR3 reads CASGPESGLLREQYF. CDR3 nucleotide sequence: TGTGCTAGTGGCCCCGAGAGCGGGCTCTTACGCGAGCAGTACTTC. V gene TRBV12-5 combines with J gene TRBJ2-7; possible D gene TRBD2, 6 bases. The V gene lost 6 bases and the J gene lost 6 bases, with 21 bases spanning the gap. The CDR3 spans 15 residues. Germline CDR1 is LGHNT and CDR2 is FRNRAP.

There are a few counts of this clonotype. The CDR3 DNA reads TGTGCCAGCAGTTTATACGGGACAGGCGTTAATTCACCCCTCCACTTT. Translated: CASSLYGTGVNSPLHF. The chain recombines TRBV27 with TRBJ1-6; 8 nucleotides match TRBD1. This CDR3 is built from 16 residues. The germline V gene has CDR1 MNHEY and CDR2 SMNVEV (reference sequence). J gave up 6 bases and V 1 base, and 5 bases lay outside the gene matches.

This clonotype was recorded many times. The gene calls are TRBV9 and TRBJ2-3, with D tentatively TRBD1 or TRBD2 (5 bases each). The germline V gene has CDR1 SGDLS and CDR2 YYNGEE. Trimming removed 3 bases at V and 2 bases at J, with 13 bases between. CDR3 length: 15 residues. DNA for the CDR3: TGTGCCAGCAGCGCATACCGGGACCACACAGATACGCAGTATTTT. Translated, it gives CASSAYRDHTDTQYF. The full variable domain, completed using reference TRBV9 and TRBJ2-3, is DSGVTQTPKHLITATGQRVTLRCSPRSGDLSVYWYQQSLDQGLQFLIQYYNGEERAKGNILERFSAQQFPDLHSELNLSSLELGDSALYFCASSAYRDHTDTQYFGPGTRLTVL.

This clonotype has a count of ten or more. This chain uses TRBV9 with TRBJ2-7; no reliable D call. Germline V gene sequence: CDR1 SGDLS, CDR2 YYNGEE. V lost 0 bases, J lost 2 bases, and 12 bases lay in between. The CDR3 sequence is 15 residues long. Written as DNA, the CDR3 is TGTGCCAGCAGCGTAGATTCCTACCCCACCTACGAGCAGTACTTC. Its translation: CASSVDSYPTYEQYF.

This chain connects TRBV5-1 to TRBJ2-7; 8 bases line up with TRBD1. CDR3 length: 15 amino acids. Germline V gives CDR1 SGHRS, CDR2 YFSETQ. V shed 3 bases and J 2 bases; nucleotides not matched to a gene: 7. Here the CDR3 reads CASSSPGQETYEQYF. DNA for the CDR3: TGCGCCAGCAGCTCCCCGGGACAGGAGACCTACGAGCAGTACTTC.

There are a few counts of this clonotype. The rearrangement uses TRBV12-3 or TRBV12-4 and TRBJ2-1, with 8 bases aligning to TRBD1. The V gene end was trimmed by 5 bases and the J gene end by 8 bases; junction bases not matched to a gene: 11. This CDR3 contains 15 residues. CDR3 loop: CASSQGGTGTDEQFF. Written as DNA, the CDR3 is TGTGCCAGCAGTCAAGGAGGGACAGGAACGGATGAGCAGTTCTTC.

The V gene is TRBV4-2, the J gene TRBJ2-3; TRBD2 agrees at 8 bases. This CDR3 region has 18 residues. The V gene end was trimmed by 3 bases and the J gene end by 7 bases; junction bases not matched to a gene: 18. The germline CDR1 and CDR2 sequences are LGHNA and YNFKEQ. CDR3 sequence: CASSHDYPGSGMRYTQYF. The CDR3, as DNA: TGTGCCAGCAGCCACGATTATCCTGGTAGCGGGATGCGATATACGCAGTATTTT.

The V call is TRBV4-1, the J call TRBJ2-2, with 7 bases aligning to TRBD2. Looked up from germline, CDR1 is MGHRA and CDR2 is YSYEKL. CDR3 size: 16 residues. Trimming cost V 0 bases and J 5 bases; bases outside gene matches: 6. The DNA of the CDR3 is TGCGCCAGCAGCCAAGAAGCTAGCGGTGGAACCGGGGAGCTGTTTTTT. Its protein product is CASSQEASGGTGELFF.

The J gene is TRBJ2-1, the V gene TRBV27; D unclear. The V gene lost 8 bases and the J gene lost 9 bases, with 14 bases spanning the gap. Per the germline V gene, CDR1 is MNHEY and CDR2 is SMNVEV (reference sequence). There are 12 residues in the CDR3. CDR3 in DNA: TGTGCCAGCGGCCTTAGTGCTCGTGAGCAGTTCTTC. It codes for CASGLSAREQFF.

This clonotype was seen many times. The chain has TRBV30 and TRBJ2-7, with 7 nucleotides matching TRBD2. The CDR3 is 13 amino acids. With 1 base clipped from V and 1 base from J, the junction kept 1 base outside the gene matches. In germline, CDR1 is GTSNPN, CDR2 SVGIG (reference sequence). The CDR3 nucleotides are TGTGCCTGGAGTGCAGCGGGGTCCTACGAGCAGTACTTC. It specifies CAWSAAGSYEQYF.